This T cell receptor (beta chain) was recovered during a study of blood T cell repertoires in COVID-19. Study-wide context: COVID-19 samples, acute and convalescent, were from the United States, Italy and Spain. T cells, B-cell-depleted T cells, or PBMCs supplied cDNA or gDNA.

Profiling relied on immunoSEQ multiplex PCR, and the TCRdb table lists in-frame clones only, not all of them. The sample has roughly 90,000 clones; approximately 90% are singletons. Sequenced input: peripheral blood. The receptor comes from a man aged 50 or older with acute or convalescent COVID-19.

The CDR3 spells CSVPQGYIQYF. Written as DNA, the CDR3 is TGCAGTGTTCCGCAGGGATACATTCAGTACTTC. J is TRBJ2-4 and V is TRBV20-1; a weak D match, TRBD1 (5 bases). The CDR3 covers 11 residues. Germline-derived CDR1 and CDR2 are DFQATT and SNEGSKA (reference sequence). V gave up 7 bases and J gave up 8 bases, with 12 bases separating them.